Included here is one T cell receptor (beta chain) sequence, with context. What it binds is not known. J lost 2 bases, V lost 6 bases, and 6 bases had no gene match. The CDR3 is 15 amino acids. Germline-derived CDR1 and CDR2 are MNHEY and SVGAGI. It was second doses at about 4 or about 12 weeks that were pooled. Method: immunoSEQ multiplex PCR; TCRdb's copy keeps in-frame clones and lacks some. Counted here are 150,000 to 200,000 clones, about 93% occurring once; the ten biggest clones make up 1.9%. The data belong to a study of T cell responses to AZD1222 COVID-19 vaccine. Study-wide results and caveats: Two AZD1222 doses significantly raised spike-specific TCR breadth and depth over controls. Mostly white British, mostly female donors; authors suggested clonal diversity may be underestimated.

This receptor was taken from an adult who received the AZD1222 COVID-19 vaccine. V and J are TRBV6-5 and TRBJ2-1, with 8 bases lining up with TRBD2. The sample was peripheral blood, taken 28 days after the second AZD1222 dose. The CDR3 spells CASRRGGGTYNEQFF. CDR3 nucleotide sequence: TGTGCCAGCAGGAGAGGCGGGGGGACCTACAATGAGCAGTTCTTC.